A selection of T cell receptor beta chains follows, all from one sample in a study of blood T cell repertoires in COVID-19. Assay: immunoSEQ multiplex PCR; the TCRdb copy retains only in-frame clones and omits some. The sample shows approximately 210,000 clones, less than 85% of them seen only once. The sequenced sample consisted of peripheral blood. Receptor source: a woman in her 70s with active or convalescent COVID-19. Both conserved end residues are part of each CDR3. The D gene is left open where the match is weak. Rows may omit the clone size; those that give it use once, few, many or a size class.

D gene | clone size | J gene | V gene | CDR3 protein | CDR3 DNA
. | . | TRBJ1-4 | TRBV19 | CASSTQELSGEKLFF | TGTGCCAGTAGTACACAGGAACTTAGTGGTGAAAAACTGTTTTTT
. | . | TRBJ1-2 | TRBV4-3 | CASSQYLQGGDGYTF | TGCGCCAGCAGCCAATACTTACAGGGCGGTGATGGCTACACCTTC
TRBD1 | . | TRBJ1-3 | TRBV30 | CAWRLQGTGNTIYF | TGTGCCTGGAGGCTACAGGGGACTGGAAACACCATATATTTT
. | . | TRBJ1-6 | TRBV30 | CAWSLVNSPLHF | TGTGCCTGGAGCCTAGTTAATTCACCCCTCCACTTT
TRBD2 | . | TRBJ2-5 | TRBV6-6 | CASSYGRGTSFAQYF | TGTGCCAGCAGTTACGGGAGGGGAACCTCGTTTGCCCAGTACTTC
. | . | TRBJ1-4 | TRBV28 | CASSLPGMNTATNEKLFF | TGTGCCAGCAGTTTACCCGGGATGAATACGGCAACTAATGAAAAACTGTTTTTT
. | . | TRBJ1-2 | TRBV20-1 | CSASPQTGNGYTF | TGCAGTGCTAGTCCCCAAACAGGGAATGGCTACACCTTC
. | . | TRBJ1-5 | TRBV28 | CASSPGRRGDQPQHF | TGTGCCAGCAGCCCAGGACGCAGGGGAGATCAGCCCCAGCATTTT
TRBD1 | . | TRBJ1-2 | TRBV12-3/TRBV12-4 | CASSRTGDYGYTF | TGTGCCAGCAGTAGGACAGGGGATTATGGCTACACCTTC
. | . | TRBJ2-7 | TRBV5-1 | CASSSHRQYEQYF | TGCGCCAGCAGCTCCCATCGACAGTACGAGCAGTACTTC
TRBD2 | . | TRBJ2-1 | TRBV27 | CASRLAGAKEQFF | TGTGCCAGCAGACTAGCGGGAGCAAAGGAGCAGTTCTTC
. | . | TRBJ2-2 | TRBV6-5 | CASTTDRNTGELFF | TGTGCCAGCACTACCGACAGGAACACCGGGGAGCTGTTTTTT
. | . | TRBJ2-3 | TRBV5-1 | CASSSGVGGANTDTQYF | TGCGCCAGCAGCTCCGGAGTGGGGGGGGCTAATACAGATACGCAGTATTTT
TRBD2 | once | TRBJ2-1 | TRBV5-1 | CASSLGGLAESNEQFF | TGCGCCAGCAGCTTGGGGGGCCTAGCGGAGAGCAATGAGCAGTTCTTC
. | . | TRBJ2-4 | TRBV15 | CATSRPGPSTKNIQYF | TGTGCCACCAGCAGGCCAGGGCCCTCGACCAAAAACATTCAGTACTTC
TRBD2 | . | TRBJ2-5 | TRBV5-5 | CASSLVKTSGTRGETQYF | TGTGCCAGCAGCCTTGTAAAAACTTCCGGGACTAGAGGGGAGACCCAGTACTTC
. | . | TRBJ2-2 | TRBV7-9 | CASRERLSGELFF | TGTGCCAGCAGGGAGAGACTTTCCGGGGAGCTGTTTTTT
TRBD2 | . | TRBJ2-2 | TRBV28 | CASTRVAGGPSGELFF | TGTGCCAGCACCCGGGTGGCGGGAGGGCCCTCCGGGGAGCTGTTTTTT
. | . | TRBJ1-5 | TRBV7-2 | CASSLGGGGQGRQPQHF | TGTGCCAGCAGCTTAGGAGGGGGGGGGCAGGGTCGCCAGCCCCAGCATTTT
TRBD1 | . | TRBJ2-5 | TRBV28 | CASSHQLYRGPYQETQYF | TGTGCCAGCAGTCACCAACTCTACAGGGGGCCGTACCAAGAGACCCAGTACTTC
TRBD1 | once | TRBJ1-4 | TRBV5-1 | CASSLTEQGSNEKLFF | TGCGCCAGCAGCTTGACGGAACAGGGGAGTAATGAAAAACTGTTTTTT
TRBD2 | . | TRBJ2-3 | TRBV5-4 | CASSLTSLAGGGADTQYF | TGTGCCAGCAGCTTGACCTCGCTGGCCGGGGGGGGAGCAGATACGCAGTATTTT
. | . | TRBJ1-2 | TRBV28 | CASSLNEGGGYTF | TGTGCCAGCAGTTTAAATGAGGGAGGCGGCTACACCTTC
. | . | TRBJ1-1 | TRBV7-9 | CASSLLGSTNTEAFF | TGTGCCAGCAGCTTATTGGGCAGTACTAACACTGAAGCTTTCTTT
TRBD1 | . | TRBJ2-2 | TRBV25-1 | CASSEKDRARTGELFF | TGTGCCAGCAGTGAAAAGGACAGGGCAAGGACCGGGGAGCTGTTTTTT
TRBD2 | . | TRBJ2-5 | TRBV12-3/TRBV12-4 | CASSSGTTTQYF | TGTGCCAGCAGTTCCGGGACTACAACCCAGTACTTC
TRBD1 | . | TRBJ2-7 | TRBV18 | CASSPPRTGTYEQYF | TGTGCCAGCTCACCACCCCGGACAGGGACCTACGAGCAGTACTTC
. | . | TRBJ2-2 | TRBV4-1 | CASSQVSSGSGELFF | TGCGCCAGCAGCCAAGTCTCCTCAGGTTCCGGGGAGCTGTTTTTT
TRBD1 | . | TRBJ1-6 | TRBV19 | CASSILPGQGAPLHF | TGTGCCAGTAGTATTCTCCCGGGACAGGGGGCACCCCTCCACTTT
. | . | TRBJ1-4 | TRBV18 | CASSLGTNEKLFF | TGTGCCAGCTCACTCGGAACTAATGAAAAACTGTTTTTT
TRBD2 | . | TRBJ2-3 | TRBV10-1 | CASSLLAGGPYTQYF | TGCGCCAGCAGTCTACTAGCGGGAGGGCCCTATACGCAGTATTTT
TRBD2 | . | TRBJ2-3 | TRBV5-4 | CASSLRLAGTTDTQYF | TGTGCCAGCAGCTTACGACTAGCGGGAACCACAGATACGCAGTATTTT
TRBD2 | . | TRBJ2-7 | TRBV6-2/TRBV6-3 | CASSYGTSGVTSYEQYF | TGTGCCAGCAGTTACGGGACTAGCGGGGTGACCTCCTACGAGCAGTACTTC
TRBD2 | . | TRBJ2-1 | TRBV3-1/TRBV3-2 | CASSHGLAGAYNEQFF | TGTGCCAGCAGCCACGGACTAGCGGGGGCCTACAATGAGCAGTTCTTC
TRBD2 | . | TRBJ2-2 | TRBV25-1 | CASSGGPYTGELFF | TGTGCCAGCTCGGGAGGGCCTTACACCGGGGAGCTGTTTTTT
. | . | TRBJ2-7 | TRBV5-1 | CASSLDRTATYEQYF | TGCGCCAGCAGCTTGGATAGGACAGCTACCTACGAGCAGTACTTC
. | . | TRBJ1-5 | TRBV10-3 | CAADRRVWDQPQHF | TGTGCCGCCGATCGCAGGGTATGGGATCAGCCCCAGCATTTT
. | . | TRBJ2-1 | TRBV7-2 | CASSLSSSYNEQFF | TGTGCCAGCAGCTTATCGAGCTCCTACAATGAGCAGTTCTTC
. | . | TRBJ2-3 | TRBV24-1 | CATSPPEEPTDTQYF | TGTGCCACCAGCCCCCCCGAGGAGCCCACAGATACGCAGTATTTT
. | . | TRBJ2-2 | TRBV5-5 | CASSLDGANTGELFF | TGTGCCAGCAGCTTGGACGGGGCGAACACCGGGGAGCTGTTTTTT
. | few | TRBJ1-3 | TRBV6-5 | CASSYQRGNTIYF | TGTGCCAGCAGTTATCAGAGGGGAAACACCATATATTTT
. | . | TRBJ2-1 | TRBV4-2 | CASSQGGRHHEQFF | TGTGCCAGCAGCCAAGGTGGTAGACACCATGAGCAGTTCTTC
. | . | TRBJ2-5 | TRBV6-5 | CASKEGVGETQYF | TGTGCCAGCAAAGAGGGGGTGGGGGAGACCCAGTACTTC
. | . | TRBJ2-7 | TRBV3-1/TRBV3-2 | CASSHLSSYEQYF | TGTGCCAGCAGCCACCTCAGCTCCTACGAGCAGTACTTC
TRBD1 | . | TRBJ1-1 | TRBV5-1 | CASSMTGYTEAFF | TGCGCCAGCAGCATGACAGGGTACACTGAAGCTTTCTTT
TRBD1 | . | TRBJ1-4 | TRBV29-1 | CSTQGAENEKLFF | TGCAGCACTCAGGGGGCAGAAAATGAAAAACTGTTTTTT
TRBD2 | . | TRBJ2-7 | TRBV9 | CASSPGTSGGAGEQYF | TGTGCCAGCAGCCCCGGGACTAGCGGGGGGGCTGGCGAGCAGTACTTC
. | . | TRBJ2-3 | TRBV6-5 | CASSSLRRGFIDTQYF | TGTGCCAGCAGTTCCCTCCGCCGCGGATTTATAGATACGCAGTATTTT
TRBD2 | . | TRBJ2-7 | TRBV5-1 | CASSGGLAGARSYEQYF | TGCGCCAGCAGCGGGGGACTAGCGGGAGCCCGTTCCTACGAGCAGTACTTC
TRBD2 | . | TRBJ2-3 | TRBV28 | CASTLAGRQYF | TGTGCCAGCACTTTAGCGGGGCGTCAGTATTTT
. | . | TRBJ2-1 | TRBV4-1 | CASSQSTSFDEQFF | TGCGCCAGCAGCCAATCCACTAGCTTTGATGAGCAGTTCTTC
TRBD2 | . | TRBJ2-1 | TRBV3-1/TRBV3-2 | CASSQEVRGLGYNEQFF | TGTGCCAGCAGCCAAGAGGTCCGGGGACTAGGGTATAATGAGCAGTTCTTC
. | . | TRBJ2-1 | TRBV28 | CASGGVYNEQFF | TGTGCCAGCGGAGGGGTCTACAATGAGCAGTTCTTC
TRBD1 | . | TRBJ2-2 | TRBV3-1/TRBV3-2 | CASSQGTGNTGELFF | TGTGCCAGCAGTCAGGGGACAGGGAACACCGGGGAGCTGTTTTTT
. | . | TRBJ1-4 | TRBV3-1/TRBV3-2 | CASSQSLVNEKLFF | TGTGCCAGCAGCCAATCGTTAGTTAATGAAAAACTGTTTTTT
. | . | TRBJ2-1 | TRBV4-2 | CASSQGQISYNEQFF | TGTGCCAGCAGCCAAGGGCAAATCTCCTACAATGAGCAGTTCTTC
. | few | TRBJ1-1 | TRBV11-2 | CASSLNRQNTEAFF | TGTGCCAGCAGCTTAAACAGGCAGAACACTGAAGCTTTCTTT